This T cell receptor beta chain was identified during a study of cytomegalovirus exposure and HLA in healthy donors. The V end was cut by 5 bases, the J end by 5 bases, with 18 bases between. Germline V gene sequence: CDR1 LNHNV, CDR2 YYDKDF (reference sequence). The CDR3 has 15 residues. The PCR employed 60 Vbeta primers together with 13 Jbeta primers. The table came from immunoSEQ multiplex PCR; TCRdb's copy has only in-frame clones and leaves some out. Here the sample spans more than 95,000 clones, about three quarters being singletons. The sample was PBMCs. The source is a woman aged 55-69 years in good health and CMV-seropositive. This sequence joins TRBV15 and TRBJ1-1; possible D gene TRBD1, 5 bases. The DNA for the CDR3 is TGTGCCACCAGCTATCGTACGGGGGAACGGACTGAAGCTTTCTTT. It is translated as CATSYRTGERTEAFF.